The 21 T cell receptor beta chains below all came from one sample that was sequenced in a study of T cells in localized non-small cell lung cancer. Some clones are missing from TCRdb's copy, which holds only in-frame ones; the method was immunoSEQ multiplex PCR. The profile covers fewer than 20,000 clones, with around 91% appearing a single time and over 7.5% taken by the ten largest. Sequenced here: peripheral blood, sampled before any cancer treatment. These TCRs come from a man aged 40 to 75 with stage I lung adenocarcinoma.

The rearrangement uses TRBV11-2 and TRBJ2-2; TRBD2 agrees at 9 bases. V lost 0 bases and J lost 8; bases outside the gene matches: 10. The V gene's germline CDR1 is SGHAT and CDR2 FQNNGV. The CDR3 has 17 residues. The CDR3 reads CASSLELAGRRFGELFF. As DNA, the CDR3 is TGTGCCAGCAGCTTAGAGCTAGCGGGAAGACGTTTTGGGGAGCTGTTTTTT.

The chain employs TRBV7-3 and TRBJ2-6; D ambiguous. V dropped 5 bases and J dropped 0 bases, with 8 bases sitting between them. The CDR3 is 15 residues long. Germline CDR1 reads SGHTA; CDR2 reads FQGTGA. CDR3 loop: CASSRDHSGANVLTF. CDR3 nucleotides: TGTGCCAGCAGCCGTGATCACTCTGGGGCCAACGTCCTGACTTTC.

The gene calls are TRBV9 and TRBJ2-3; 7 bases are shared with TRBD2. CDR3 size: 16 residues. CDR1 and CDR2 from the germline V gene are SGDLS and YYNGEE. The ends lost 0 bases at V and 3 bases at J; junction bases unmatched: 7. In nucleotides, the CDR3 is TGTGCCAGCAGCGTAGGGGGAGGGGTCTGGACAGATACGCAGTATTTT. It yields the protein CASSVGGGVWTDTQYF.

The CDR3: CASSLRGHQGSNTQYF. CDR3 nucleotide sequence: TGTGCCAGCAGCTTAAGGGGTCATCAGGGGTCAAATACGCAGTATTTT. This chain joins TRBV11-1 and TRBJ2-3, with D perhaps TRBD1 (6 bases). Trimming stripped 2 bases from V and 7 bases from J, with 19 bases between. The germline V gene has CDR1 SGHAT and CDR2 FQDESV (reference sequence). The CDR3 extends over 16 amino acids.

The rearrangement joins TRBV27 to TRBJ2-7, with D possibly matching TRBD1 (6 bases). Trimming removed 2 bases from V and 2 bases from J, with 13 bases in between. This CDR3 spans 15 amino acids. Per the germline V gene, CDR1 is MNHEY and CDR2 is SMNVEV (reference sequence). The CDR3 is CASSLRGLGTYEQYF. CDR3 coding DNA: TGTGCCAGCAGTTTAAGGGGGTTGGGTACCTACGAGCAGTACTTC.

The chain links TRBV19 to TRBJ1-5; D uncertain. With 6 bases removed from V and 0 bases from J, the gap between germline ends came to 12 bases. This CDR3 comprises 15 residues. The V gene's germline CDR1 is LNHDA and CDR2 SQIVND (reference sequence). CDR3 sequence (DNA): TGTGCCAGTAGAAAGGAACGGTATAGCAATCAGCCCCAGCATTTT. This gives the protein CASRKERYSNQPQHF.

V and J are TRBV6-1 and TRBJ2-6, with 13 bases fitting TRBD2. Losses at the gene ends were 11 bases for V and 1 base for J; bases not matched to a gene: 2. The CDR3 has 15 residues. Germline CDR1 and CDR2: MNHNS and SASEGT. Written as DNA, the CDR3 is TGTGCCGGGACTAGCGGGGTTTCTGGGGCCAACGTCCTGACTTTC. It yields the protein CAGTSGVSGANVLTF.

The CDR3 loop reads CASTSGTGSYEQYF. The CDR3 DNA reads TGTGCCAGCACGTCGGGGACAGGCTCCTACGAGCAGTACTTC. The rearrangement uses TRBV6-1 and TRBJ2-7, with 8 positions matching TRBD1. Trimming took 7 bases from V and 0 from J; bases not matched to a gene: 5. CDR3 length: 14 residues. Germline CDR1 reads MNHNS; CDR2 reads SASEGT.

This clone was detected only once. The chain links TRBV18 to TRBJ2-5; D is undetermined. The germline V gene has CDR1 KGHSH and CDR2 LQKENI. The CDR3 sequence is 12 residues long. Trimming pared 5 bases from V and 0 bases from J, leaving 4 bases between. The CDR3 is CASSDYQETQYF. DNA of the CDR3: TGTGCCAGCTCAGACTACCAAGAGACCCAGTACTTC. The full variable domain, in which reference TRBV18 and TRBJ2-5 provide the parts outside the CDR3, is NAGVMQNPRHLVRRRGQEARLRCSPMKGHSHVYWYRQLPEEGLKFMVYLQKENIIDESGMPKERFSAEFPKEGPSILRIQQVVRGDSAAYFCASSDYQETQYFGPGTRLLVL.

J is TRBJ1-2 and V is TRBV6-5, with 7 nucleotides matching TRBD1. This CDR3 comprises 14 residues. V gave up 5 bases and J gave up 0 bases; unmatched junction bases: 3. CDR1 is MNHEY and CDR2 is SVGAGI in the germline V gene. CDR3 sequence (DNA): TGTGCCAGCAGTCGAGACAGGGCTAACTATGGCTACACCTTC. This gives the protein CASSRDRANYGYTF.

In regard to this clone: The same CDR3 can be traced to other DNA sequences in this sample. This chain links TRBV30 with TRBJ1-3; TRBD1 might be the D (5 bases). In germline, CDR1 is GTSNPN, CDR2 SVGIG (reference sequence). This CDR3 has 16 residues. V was pared by 0 bases and J by 0 bases, with 12 bases between. The CDR3 reads CAWSVRGGSSGNTIYF. CDR3 nucleotides: TGTGCCTGGAGTGTTCGGGGCGGATCCTCTGGAAACACCATATATTTT.

The rearrangement joins TRBV5-1 to TRBJ2-5; possibly TRBD2 for D (5 bases). CDR1 is SGHRS and CDR2 is YFSETQ in the germline V gene. Between the trimmed V and J ends, which lost 2 bases and 3 bases, there was a span of 11 bases. The length of the CDR3 is 14 residues. Here the CDR3 reads CASSLSAVKETQYF. In DNA, the CDR3 is TGCGCCAGCAGCTTATCAGCGGTGAAAGAGACCCAGTACTTC.

This sequence joins TRBV6-1 and TRBJ2-2; D unclear. Trimming took 10 bases from V and 0 from J, leaving 9 bases between them. This CDR3 is 13 amino acids long. CDR1 and CDR2 (germline): MNHNS, SASEGT. The CDR3 nucleotides are TGTGCCATCTGGGTCGCGAACACCGGGGAGCTGTTTTTT. Translating gives CAIWVANTGELFF.

This chain links TRBV4-1 with TRBJ2-7; D may be TRBD1 or TRBD2 (5 bases each). The CDR3 loop spans 15 amino acids. The germline CDR1 and CDR2 sequences are MGHRA and YSYEKL. V lost 3 bases to trimming and J lost 8 bases, with 20 bases between them. Written as DNA, the CDR3 is TGCGCCAGCAGCCAGGATCCGGGACCCACCTTACAGCAGTACTTC. Encoded protein: CASSQDPGPTLQQYF.

The chain couples TRBV11-2 to TRBJ2-3; 8 bases map to TRBD2. V dropped 2 bases and J dropped 2; count of bases not matched to a gene: 3. Per the germline V gene, CDR1 is SGHAT and CDR2 is FQNNGV. The CDR3 sequence is 15 residues long. CDR3 nucleotide sequence: TGTGCCAGCAGCTTACGGGGGGGGGACACAGATACGCAGTATTTT. Translating gives CASSLRGGDTDTQYF.

The gene calls are TRBV7-2 and TRBJ2-7; D not resolved. V lost 5 bases and J lost 12, with 20 bases in between. This CDR3 is built from 13 residues. Germline loops: CDR1 SGHTA, CDR2 FQGNSA. The CDR3 is CASSQPAPAKLYF. Here the CDR3 DNA reads TGTGCCAGCAGCCAACCCGCTCCCGCAAAACTGTACTTC.

The chain has TRBV14 and TRBJ2-7; D is tentatively TRBD1 or TRBD2 (5 bases each). Germline CDR1 reads SGHDN; CDR2 reads FVKESK. The CDR3 sequence is 13 residues long. Trimming left V 6 bases short and J 1 base short, with 10 bases between. This CDR3 reads CASRGRGSYEQYF. The CDR3 nucleotides read TGTGCCAGCAGGGGGCGAGGGTCCTACGAGCAGTACTTC. Looking up the rest from reference TRBV14 and TRBJ2-7 gives the full variable domain: EAGVTQFPSHSVIEKGQTVTLRCDPISGHDNLYWYRRVMGKEIKFLLHFVKESKQDESGMPNNRFLAERTGGTYSTLKVQPAELEDSGVYFCASRGRGSYEQYFGPGTRLTVT.

The V gene is TRBV2, the J gene TRBJ2-3; 8 bases are shared with TRBD2. Germline trimming cut 7 bases from V and 4 bases from J; bases unmatched to any gene: 10. Per the germline V gene, CDR1 is SNHLY and CDR2 is FYNNEI. CDR3 length equals 15 residues. The CDR3 DNA sequence: TGTGCCAGCATGGGTTTCGGGGGGGAGGCAGATACGCAGTATTTT. Translation: CASMGFGGEADTQYF.

This rearrangement joins TRBV6-5 to TRBJ2-5; 8 bases match TRBD2. This CDR3 is 14 amino acids long. CDR1 and CDR2 (germline): MNHEY, SVGAGI. V dropped 2 bases and J dropped 4; count of bases not matched to a gene: 3. The CDR3, as DNA: TGTGCCAGCAGTTACCCGGGGGGGGGAGAGACCCAGTACTTC. Its translation is CASSYPGGGETQYF.

The chain recombines TRBV11-2 with TRBJ2-3, with a weak D call TRBD2 (5 bases). The CDR3 spans 17 residues. Germline CDR1 and CDR2: SGHAT and FQNNGV. V lost 5 bases and J 8 bases, leaving 26 bases between the germline ends. The CDR3 nucleotides read TGTGCCAGCAGCCCCCGCCTCGGGCTAGCCCAGAGGATTACGCAGTATTTT. Protein: CASSPRLGLAQRITQYF.

The J gene is TRBJ1-2, the V gene TRBV5-1, with D unclear. The V gene lost 0 bases and the J gene lost 2 bases, with 5 bases spanning the gap. The CDR3 is 13 amino acids. Germline V CDR1 and CDR2: SGHRS, YFSETQ. The CDR3 coding sequence is TGCGCCAGCAGCTTGGGGTCAAACTATGGCTACACCTTC. Protein product: CASSLGSNYGYTF.